This T cell receptor beta chain emerged from a study of blood T cell repertoires in COVID-19. Whole-study context: Sites in the United States, Italy and Spain provided acute and convalescent COVID-19 samples. T cells, B-cell-depleted T cells, or PBMCs supplied cDNA or gDNA.

In the original processing: Reference gene primers were amplified, and this amplification served to estimate nucleated cell counts. Sequencing was performed with immunoSEQ multiplex PCR; in TCRdb, only in-frame clones are kept and a portion is missing. D and trimming come from the DNA, and the V and J calls and clone size come from that table. This sample has 160,000 or so clones, with more than 65% found just once. The V segment lost 0 bases and the J segment 9 bases; nucleotides outside the gene matches: 11. CDR3 size: 16 residues. Germline V gives CDR1 MGHRA, CDR2 YSYEKL. The chain employs TRBV4-1 and TRBJ1-5, with TRBD1 matching 7 bases. The sequenced sample consisted of peripheral blood. The TCR was taken from a woman in her fifties or sixties with acute or convalescent COVID-19. The CDR3: CASSQDPRQGGRPQHF. CDR3 coding DNA: TGCGCCAGCAGCCAAGATCCCAGACAGGGTGGTCGGCCCCAGCATTTT.